The 9 T cell receptor beta chains below were found in one sample sequenced in a study of long-term antiretroviral therapy in people with HIV. A v3.0 immunoSEQ assay was performed at survey level. Measured with immunoSEQ multiplex PCR; TCRdb has only the in-frame clones, and not every one. The data show fewer than 35,000 clones, with 83% seen just once and approximately 8% held by the top ten. The sample here was unsorted PBMCs, taken 0.4 years before starting antiretroviral therapy. These receptors came from a man in his late teens or twenties with HIV.

The J gene is TRBJ2-1, the V gene TRBV29-1; 7 positions agree with TRBD1. The junction had 13 bases not matched to a gene; V was cut back by 6 bases and J by 8 bases. The CDR3 runs 14 residues. Germline V gene sequence: CDR1 SQVTM, CDR2 ANQGSEA. CDR3 in amino acids: CSVETGTATHEQFF. The CDR3 nucleotides are TGCAGCGTCGAAACCGGGACAGCGACCCATGAGCAGTTCTTC.

The gene calls are TRBV19 and TRBJ2-7; perhaps TRBD2 as D (6 bases). Trimming pared 9 bases from V and 1 base from J, leaving 16 bases between. The CDR3 covers 14 residues. The germline gives CDR1 LNHDA, CDR2 SQIVND (reference sequence). As DNA, the CDR3 is TGTGCCAGCCGGAGGGCGATGAGGTCCTACGAGCAGTACTTC. Protein sequence: CASRRAMRSYEQYF.

The V and J genes are TRBV28 and TRBJ1-1, with D possibly TRBD1 on 6 matching bases. The CDR3 is made up of 14 amino acids. Trimming removed 5 bases from V and 2 bases from J, with 12 bases in between. CDR1 and CDR2 (germline): MDHEN, SYDVKM. CDR3 sequence: CASSPTGSNTEAFF. In DNA, the CDR3 is TGTGCCAGCAGTCCCACAGGGTCAAACACTGAAGCTTTCTTT.

The chain joins TRBV2 to TRBJ2-3; possibly TRBD2 for D (6 bases). Germline V gives CDR1 SNHLY, CDR2 FYNNEI. This CDR3 region has 14 residues. The germline V and J ends were trimmed by 6 bases and 2 bases, with 12 bases remaining between them. The CDR3 sequence: CASRVVRDTDTQYF. As DNA, the CDR3 is TGTGCCAGCAGGGTCGTGCGGGACACAGATACGCAGTATTTT.

The chain carries TRBV2 and TRBJ2-6; perhaps TRBD2 as D (6 bases). The CDR3 is made up of 14 amino acids. Germline CDR1 reads SNHLY; CDR2 reads FYNNEI. V was pared by 9 bases and J by 2 bases, with 11 bases between. The CDR3 nucleotides are TGTGCCAGTCGTACGGGGGCTGGGGCCAACGTCCTGACTTTC. It yields the protein CASRTGAGANVLTF.

This clone was observed a single time. This chain connects TRBV6-5 to TRBJ2-5; the match to TRBD2 covers 10 bases. Trimming took 9 bases from V and 3 from J; bases not matched to a gene: 4. The CDR3 spans 13 residues. Germline assignment: CDR1 MNHEY and CDR2 SVGAGI. The CDR3 nucleotides are TGTGCCAGGACTAGCGGGTGGAAAGAGACCCAGTACTTC. Protein product: CARTSGWKETQYF.

This sequence joins TRBV18 and TRBJ2-3, with unresolved D. V was trimmed by 4 bases and J by 7 bases, leaving 12 bases between them. Germline CDR1 and CDR2: KGHSH and LQKENI. CDR3 length equals 13 residues. The CDR3 sequence: CASSRGPSNTQYF. CDR3 nucleotide sequence: TGTGCCAGCTCACGCGGACCATCCAATACGCAGTATTTT.

This chain joins TRBV5-6 and TRBJ2-2; TRBD1 aligns across 7 bases. The CDR3 consists of 14 residues. Per germline, CDR1 SGHDT and CDR2 YYEEEE. Trimming removed 6 bases from V and 4 bases from J; junction bases left unmatched: 6. CDR3 residues: CASKWTGSTGELFF. The DNA for the CDR3 is TGTGCCAGCAAATGGACAGGTTCCACCGGGGAGCTGTTTTTT.

The V gene is TRBV28, the J gene TRBJ2-7; 8 positions agree with TRBD1. Germline assignment: CDR1 MDHEN and CDR2 SYDVKM. The length of the CDR3 is 15 residues. Germline trimming cut 6 bases from V and 5 bases from J; bases unmatched to any gene: 12. CDR3 DNA: TGTGCCAGCAGCAGACCAAACAGGGGGACGGACGAGCAGTACTTC. Its protein is CASSRPNRGTDEQYF.